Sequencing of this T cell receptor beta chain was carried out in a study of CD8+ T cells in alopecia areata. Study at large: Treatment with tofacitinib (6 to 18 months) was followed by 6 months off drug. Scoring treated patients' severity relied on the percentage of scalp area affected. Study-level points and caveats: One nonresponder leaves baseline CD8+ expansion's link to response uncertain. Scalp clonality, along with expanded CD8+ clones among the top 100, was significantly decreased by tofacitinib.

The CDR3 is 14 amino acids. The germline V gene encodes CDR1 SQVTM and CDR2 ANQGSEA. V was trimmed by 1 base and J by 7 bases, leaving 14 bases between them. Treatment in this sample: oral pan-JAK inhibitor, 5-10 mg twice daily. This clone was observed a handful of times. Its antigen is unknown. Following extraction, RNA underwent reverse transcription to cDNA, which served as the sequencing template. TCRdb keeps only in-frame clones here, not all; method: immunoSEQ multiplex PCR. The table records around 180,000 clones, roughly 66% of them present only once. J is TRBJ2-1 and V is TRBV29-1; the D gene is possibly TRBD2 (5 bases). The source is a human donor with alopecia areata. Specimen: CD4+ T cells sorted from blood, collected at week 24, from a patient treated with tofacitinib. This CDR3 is CSVEAPGKRNEQFF. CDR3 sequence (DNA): TGCAGCGTTGAAGCCCCGGGAAAAAGGAATGAGCAGTTCTTC.